This T cell receptor beta chain was observed in a study of blood T cell repertoires in COVID-19. Whole-study context: Some COVID-19 samples were acute and others convalescent; all came from the United States, Italy and Spain. PBMCs, B-cell-depleted T cells, or T cells were the source of the cDNA or gDNA that made up the material.

Sequencing was performed with immunoSEQ multiplex PCR; in TCRdb, only in-frame clones are kept and a portion is missing. The sample contains hundreds of thousands of clones, around nine tenths of which appear only once. Germline V gene lookup returns CDR1 SGHRS and CDR2 YFSETQ. Unmatched junction bases numbered 3, after V lost 4 bases and J lost 4 bases. This CDR3 contains 13 residues. This rearrangement joins TRBV5-1 to TRBJ1-1, with TRBD1 matching over 8 bases. Sequenced sample: PBMCs or T cells enriched from blood (not recorded which). This receptor was identified in a man between 60 and 70 years old who had recovered from COVID-19. The CDR3 protein is CASSRTGPTEAFF. CDR3 in DNA: TGCGCCAGCAGCCGGACAGGGCCCACTGAAGCTTTCTTT. The full variable domain, in which reference TRBV5-1 and TRBJ1-1 provide the parts outside the CDR3, is KAGVTQTPRYLIKTRGQQVTLSCSPISGHRSVSWYQQTPGQGLQFLFEYFSETQRNKGNFPGRFSGRQFSNSRSEMNVSTLELGDSALYLCASSRTGPTEAFFGQGTRLTVV.